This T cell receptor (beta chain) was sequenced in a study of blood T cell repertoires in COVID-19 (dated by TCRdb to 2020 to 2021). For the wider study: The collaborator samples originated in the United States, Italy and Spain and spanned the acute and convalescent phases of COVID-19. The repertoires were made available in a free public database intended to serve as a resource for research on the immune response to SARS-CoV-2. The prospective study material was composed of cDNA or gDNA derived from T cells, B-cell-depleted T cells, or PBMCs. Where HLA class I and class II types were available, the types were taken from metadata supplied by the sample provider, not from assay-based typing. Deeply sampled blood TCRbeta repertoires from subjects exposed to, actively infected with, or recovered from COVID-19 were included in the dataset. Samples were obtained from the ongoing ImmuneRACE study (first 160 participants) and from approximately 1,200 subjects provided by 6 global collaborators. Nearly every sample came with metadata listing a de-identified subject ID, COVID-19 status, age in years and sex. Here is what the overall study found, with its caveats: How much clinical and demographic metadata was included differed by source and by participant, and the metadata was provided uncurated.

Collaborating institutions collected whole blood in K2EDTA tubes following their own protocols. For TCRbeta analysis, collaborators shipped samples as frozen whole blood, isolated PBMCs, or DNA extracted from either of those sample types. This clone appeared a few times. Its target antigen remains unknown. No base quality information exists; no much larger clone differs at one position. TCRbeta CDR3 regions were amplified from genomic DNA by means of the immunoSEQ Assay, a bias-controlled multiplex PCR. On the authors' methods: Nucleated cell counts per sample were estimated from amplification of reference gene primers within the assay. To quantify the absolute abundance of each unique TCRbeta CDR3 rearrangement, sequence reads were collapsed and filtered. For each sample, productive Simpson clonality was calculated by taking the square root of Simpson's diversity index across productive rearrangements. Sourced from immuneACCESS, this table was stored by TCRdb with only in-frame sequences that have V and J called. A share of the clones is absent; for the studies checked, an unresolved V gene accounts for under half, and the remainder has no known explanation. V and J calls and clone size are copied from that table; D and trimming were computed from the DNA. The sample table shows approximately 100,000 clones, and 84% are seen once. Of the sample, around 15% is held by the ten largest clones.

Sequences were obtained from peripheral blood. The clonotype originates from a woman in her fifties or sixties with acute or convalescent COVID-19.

The CDR3 corresponds to CASSWPIEGGSTDTQYF. The DNA sequence is as follows: TGCGCCAGCAGCTGGCCGATCGAGGGTGGTAGCACAGATACGCAGTATTTT. Recombination connected TRBV5-1 to TRBJ2-3; D gene: possibly TRBD2, on 5 matching bases. Trimming costs V 3 bases and J 0 bases, and their ends lie 17 bases apart. From its cysteine to its phenylalanine, the CDR3 spans 17 amino acids. The only DNA kept is the CDR3, 51 bases in frame from the first base. From the germline V gene, CDR1 is SGHRS and CDR2 is YFSETQ.